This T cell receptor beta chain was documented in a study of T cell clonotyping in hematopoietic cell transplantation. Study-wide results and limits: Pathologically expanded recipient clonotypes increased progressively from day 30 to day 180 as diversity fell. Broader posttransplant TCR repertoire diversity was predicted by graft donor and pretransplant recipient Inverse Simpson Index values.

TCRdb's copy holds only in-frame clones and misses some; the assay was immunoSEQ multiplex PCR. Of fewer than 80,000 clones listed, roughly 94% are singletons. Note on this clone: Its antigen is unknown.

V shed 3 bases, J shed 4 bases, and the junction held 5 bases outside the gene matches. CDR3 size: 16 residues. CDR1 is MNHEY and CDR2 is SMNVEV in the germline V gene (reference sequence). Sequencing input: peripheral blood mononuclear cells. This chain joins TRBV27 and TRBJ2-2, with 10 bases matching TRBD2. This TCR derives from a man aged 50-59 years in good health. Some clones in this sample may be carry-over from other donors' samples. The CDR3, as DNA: TGTGCCAGCAGTTTCCTAGCGGGAGCTTCCACCGGGGAGCTGTTTTTT. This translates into CASSFLAGASTGELFF.